This T cell receptor beta chain was sequenced during a study of cytomegalovirus exposure and HLA in healthy donors. Study-wide results and caveats: According to the study, around 160 TCR beta chains were cytomegalovirus-associated.

This clone occurred a few times. As yet, its antigen is unknown. Researchers ran the PCR with 60 Vbeta and 13 Jbeta primers. TCRdb's copy holds only in-frame clones and misses some; the assay was immunoSEQ multiplex PCR. The table includes some 150,000 clones, 50% to 75% detected once. The CDR3 is made up of 15 amino acids. Germline V gene data show CDR1 as MNHNS and CDR2 as SASEGT. V lost 3 bases to trimming and J lost 4 bases; unmatched junction nucleotides: 6. J is TRBJ2-7 and V is TRBV6-1; 10 nucleotides agree with TRBD2. The sample was PBMCs. The sequence derives from a woman aged 25 to 39 in good health and CMV-seropositive. The CDR3 spells CASSDEASGRYEQYF. CDR3 nucleotides: TGTGCCAGCAGTGACGAGGCTAGCGGGAGATACGAGCAGTACTTC.